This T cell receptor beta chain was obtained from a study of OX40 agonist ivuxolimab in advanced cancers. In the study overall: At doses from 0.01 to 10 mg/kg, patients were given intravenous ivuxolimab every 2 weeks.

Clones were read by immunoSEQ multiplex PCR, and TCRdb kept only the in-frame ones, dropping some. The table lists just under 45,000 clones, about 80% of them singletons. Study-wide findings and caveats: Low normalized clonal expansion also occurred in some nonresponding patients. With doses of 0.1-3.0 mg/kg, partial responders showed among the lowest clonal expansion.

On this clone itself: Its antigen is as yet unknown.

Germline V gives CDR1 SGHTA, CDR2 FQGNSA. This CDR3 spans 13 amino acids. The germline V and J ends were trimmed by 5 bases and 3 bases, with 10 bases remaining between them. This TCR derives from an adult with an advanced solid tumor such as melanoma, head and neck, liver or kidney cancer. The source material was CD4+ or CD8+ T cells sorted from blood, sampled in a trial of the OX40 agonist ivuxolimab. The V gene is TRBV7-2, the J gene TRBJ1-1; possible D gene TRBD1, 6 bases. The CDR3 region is CASSKGGYTEAFF. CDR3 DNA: TGTGCCAGCAGCAAGGGGGGGTACACTGAAGCTTTCTTT. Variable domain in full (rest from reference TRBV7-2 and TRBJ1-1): GAGVSQSPSNKVTEKGKDVELRCDPISGHTALYWYRQSLGQGLEFLIYFQGNSAPDKSGLPSDRFSAERTGGSVSTLTIQRTQQEDSAVYLCASSKGGYTEAFFGQGTRLTVV.